A single sample is the source of the 20 T cell receptor beta chains below, sequenced in a study of T cell changes during pregnancy in multiple sclerosis (dated 2019 in TCRdb). Library preparation used the immunoSEQ multiplex PCR assay. TCRdb holds this immuneACCESS table with in-frame rearrangements only. Some clones are missing; in checked studies, unresolved V genes explain under half, and the rest has no known cause. The table for this sample lists 35,000 to 45,000 clones; about 92% of them were counted only once. Of the sample, about 8% is held by the ten largest clones. The source material was CD8+ T cells from peripheral blood mononuclear cells, sampled in the third trimester of pregnancy. Every receptor here comes from a female donor with multiple sclerosis, enrolled in a pregnancy study.

The J gene is TRBJ2-1, the V gene TRBV9, with D perhaps TRBD2 (7 bases). Germline CDR1 and CDR2: SGDLS and YYNGEE. Trimming pared 0 bases from V and 7 bases from J, leaving 8 bases between. The CDR3 runs to 13 residues. CDR3 DNA: TGTGCCAGCAGCGTAGAGGGGGGGAATGAGCAGTTCTTC. It is translated as CASSVEGGNEQFF.

The gene calls are TRBV6-1 and TRBJ1-5, with D maybe TRBD1 (5 bases). Germline CDR1 is MNHNS and CDR2 is SASEGT. The CDR3 totals 19 residues. V gave up 1 base and J gave up 5 bases, with 24 bases separating them. CDR3 amino acids: CASSEVGQGLAYLYQPQHF. As DNA, the CDR3 is TGTGCCAGCAGTGAAGTGGGGCAGGGTTTGGCCTATTTGTATCAGCCCCAGCATTTT.

The chain recombines TRBV21-1 with TRBJ2-7; the table's D call, TRBD1, was not checked against the DNA. TRBV21-1 is a recognized pseudogene. The CDR3 is 14 residues long. CDR3 region: CASSTGHPHLEQYF. The CDR3, as DNA: TGTGCCAGCAGCACGGGACACCCACACCTCGAGCAGTACTTC.

The chain employs TRBV19 and TRBJ1-2; TRBD1 might be the D (5 bases). The ends were cut back, 5 bases at V and 8 bases at J, with 18 bases in the middle. Germline CDR1 LNHDA, CDR2 SQIVND (reference sequence). The CDR3 spans 14 residues. CDR3 nucleotide sequence: TGTGCCAGTAGTCCGCAGGGTGTGAGTGGAGGCTACACCTTC. This gives the protein CASSPQGVSGGYTF.

The rearrangement links TRBV5-5 to TRBJ2-7, with 8 bases fitting TRBD1. In germline, CDR1 is SGHKS, CDR2 YYEKEE (reference sequence). The trim removed 2 bases at V and 7 bases at J, leaving 11 bases unmatched. The CDR3 sequence is 15 residues long. For the CDR3, the DNA is TGTGCCAGCAGCTTCGACATACAAACAGGGGGAGAGCAGTACTTC. It translates to CASSFDIQTGGEQYF.

V usage is TRBV4-1 and J usage is TRBJ2-1, with 8 bases aligning to TRBD2. This CDR3 is 15 amino acids long. Germline V CDR1 and CDR2: MGHRA, YSYEKL. Losses at the gene ends were 1 base for V and 5 bases for J; bases not matched to a gene: 4. The CDR3 loop is CASSQGRGGNNEQFF. CDR3 bases: TGCGCCAGCAGCCAAGGACGGGGGGGAAACAATGAGCAGTTCTTC.

The chain links TRBV14 to TRBJ2-7, with a weak D call TRBD2 (6 bases). Germline CDR1 is SGHDN and CDR2 is FVKESK. Trimming pared 2 bases from V and 7 bases from J, leaving 6 bases between. This CDR3 has 11 amino acids. The CDR3 region has the DNA TGTGCCAGCAGCCAACGGGGGGAGCAGTACTTC. It specifies CASSQRGEQYF.

This sequence joins TRBV11-2 and TRBJ2-1, with D uncertain. The germline V gene has CDR1 SGHAT and CDR2 FQNNGV. V was pared by 1 base and J by 5 bases, with 6 bases between. The CDR3 sequence is 13 residues long. The CDR3 protein is CASSLGVNNEQFF. The CDR3, as DNA: TGTGCCAGCAGCTTAGGTGTCAACAATGAGCAGTTCTTC.

The chain combines TRBV7-3 with TRBJ2-5; TRBD2 is a possible D gene (6 bases). Germline CDR1 reads SGHTA; CDR2 reads FQGTGA. The V end was cut by 3 bases, the J end by 2 bases, with 10 bases between. This CDR3 has 14 residues. DNA for the CDR3: TGTGCCAGCAGCTTCGGGGGATTACAAGAGACCCAGTACTTC. Translated: CASSFGGLQETQYF.

The chain joins TRBV15 to TRBJ1-1; no reliable D call. This CDR3 is 12 amino acids long. The V end was cut by 3 bases, the J end by 3 bases, with 5 bases between. CDR1 is LNHNV and CDR2 is YYDKDF in the germline V gene (reference sequence). CDR3 amino acids: CATSRLYTEAFF. Written as DNA, the CDR3 is TGTGCCACCAGCAGGCTATACACTGAAGCTTTCTTT.

This chain joins TRBV6-4 and TRBJ2-3, with TRBD2 identical over 15 bases. This CDR3 contains 16 residues. V was clipped by 2 bases and J by 4 bases; unmatched bases: 1. The germline V gene has CDR1 MRHNA and CDR2 SNTAGT. The CDR3: CASSDGLAGGPDTQYF. In nucleotides, the CDR3 is TGTGCCAGCAGTGACGGACTAGCGGGGGGGCCAGATACGCAGTATTTT.

The J gene is TRBJ1-1, the V gene TRBV19; D perhaps matches TRBD1 (5 bases). The germline CDR1 and CDR2 sequences are LNHDA and SQIVND (reference sequence). V was trimmed by 0 bases and J by 5 bases, leaving 10 bases between them. The CDR3 runs 14 residues. The CDR3 region is CASSIDPGGTEAFF. The CDR3 DNA follows: TGTGCCAGTAGTATAGATCCGGGGGGAACTGAAGCTTTCTTT.

V is TRBV6-5 and J is TRBJ1-1, with a possible D match to TRBD1 (5 bases). CDR1 MNHEY and CDR2 SVGAGI come from the germline V gene. V was clipped by 0 bases and J by 0 bases, with 8 bases between them. This CDR3 region has 15 residues. CDR3 nucleotides: TGTGCCAGCAGTTACTCCGACAGCTTGAACACTGAAGCTTTCTTT. Amino acid sequence: CASSYSDSLNTEAFF.

The rearrangement links TRBV6-1 to TRBJ2-1; 10 positions match TRBD1. In germline, CDR1 is MNHNS, CDR2 SASEGT. CDR3 size: 15 residues. Trimming removed 6 bases from V and 3 bases from J; junction bases left unmatched: 5. The DNA of the CDR3 is TGTGCCAGCAGCCCCGGGACAGGGGACTACAATGAGCAGTTCTTC. As protein: CASSPGTGDYNEQFF.

The chain employs TRBV5-4 and TRBJ2-1; TRBD1 aligns across 10 bases. Germline V gives CDR1 SGHNT, CDR2 YYREEE (reference sequence). V gave up 4 bases and J gave up 4 bases; unmatched junction bases: 11. This CDR3 has 17 amino acids. CDR3 DNA: TGTGCCAGCAGCGATGGGACAGGGGACGATACTTACAATGAGCAGTTCTTC. Its translation: CASSDGTGDDTYNEQFF.

This sequence joins TRBV12-5 and TRBJ2-1, with D uncertain. This CDR3 contains 13 residues. Trimming took off 0 bases at V and 8 bases at J, with 8 bases between the two ends. Germline CDR1 LGHNT, CDR2 FRNRAP. CDR3 protein: CASGLVIRDEQFF. The CDR3 DNA reads as TGTGCTAGTGGTTTGGTAATCCGAGATGAGCAGTTCTTC. The complete variable domain, with remaining parts taken from reference TRBV12-5 and TRBJ2-1, reads DARVTQTPRHKVTEMGQEVTMRCQPILGHNTVFWYRQTMMQGLELLAYFRNRAPLDDSGMPKDRFSAEMPDATLATLKIQPSEPRDSAVYFCASGLVIRDEQFFGPGTRLTVL.

The genes are TRBV5-1 and TRBJ2-3; a weak D match, TRBD2 (6 bases). Trimming stripped 4 bases from V and 11 bases from J, with 26 bases between. The CDR3 consists of 16 residues. Germline CDR1 is SGHRS and CDR2 is YFSETQ. CDR3 in DNA: TGCGCCAGCAGCATGAACCGGGGGTACAATCTTTCATGGCAGTATTTT. This translates into CASSMNRGYNLSWQYF.

The chain uses TRBV7-6 and TRBJ2-2, with 8 bases aligning to TRBD2. V lost 4 bases and J lost 6; bases outside the gene matches: 7. Germline V gene sequence: CDR1 SGHVS, CDR2 FNYEAQ. This CDR3 is 15 amino acids long. The CDR3 DNA is TGTGCCAGCAGCTCCGGGGGGGGTATGGCCGGGGAGCTGTTTTTT. It yields the protein CASSSGGGMAGELFF.

V and J are TRBV5-5 and TRBJ2-7; 7 nucleotides line up with TRBD1. From germline, CDR1 is SGHKS and CDR2 YYEKEE (reference sequence). Germline trimming cut 2 bases from V and 0 bases from J; bases unmatched to any gene: 8. There are 16 residues in the CDR3. CDR3: CASSLTTGQSSYEQYF. The CDR3 region has the DNA TGTGCCAGCAGCTTAACGACAGGGCAGTCCTCCTACGAGCAGTACTTC.

CDR3 protein: CASSPMGGIDNEQFF. CDR3 bases: TGTGCCAGCAGCCCCATGGGGGGGATTGACAATGAGCAGTTCTTC. The chain has TRBV14 and TRBJ2-1, with 7 bases that match TRBD2. Germline V gene sequence: CDR1 SGHDN, CDR2 FVKESK. The CDR3 sequence is 15 residues long. V was clipped by 4 bases and J by 5 bases; unmatched bases: 8.